This record looks at one TCR beta chain sequence and its context. The data stem from a study of control samples from healthy donors and cancer patients. The CDR3 is 17 residues long. Germline CDR1 and CDR2: MGHRA and YSYEKL. Produced via immunoSEQ multiplex PCR; TCRdb's table is partial and in-frame only. The top ten clones hold around a fifth of a sample with almost 40,000 clones, over 70% of them seen once. The rearrangement joins TRBV4-1 to TRBJ2-7, with TRBD2 identical over 11 bases. Sequencing was performed on PBMCs. The clonotype comes from a woman between 55 and 75 years old with lung cancer. CDR3 sequence: CARGAPLAGEGSYEQYF. DNA for the CDR3: TGCGCTCGAGGGGCACCACTAGCGGGAGAAGGTTCCTACGAGCAGTACTTC.